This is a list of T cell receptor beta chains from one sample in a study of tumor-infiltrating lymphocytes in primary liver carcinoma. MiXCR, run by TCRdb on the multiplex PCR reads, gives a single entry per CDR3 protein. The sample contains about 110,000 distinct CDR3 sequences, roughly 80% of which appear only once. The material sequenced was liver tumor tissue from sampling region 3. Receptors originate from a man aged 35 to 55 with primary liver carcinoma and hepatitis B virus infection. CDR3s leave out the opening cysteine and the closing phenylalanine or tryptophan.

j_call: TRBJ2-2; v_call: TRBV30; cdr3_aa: VWRGQEDTGKLF
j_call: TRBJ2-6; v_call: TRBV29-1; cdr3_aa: SVFRDTDTGANALT
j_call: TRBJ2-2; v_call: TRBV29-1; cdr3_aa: SVGASAASTGELF
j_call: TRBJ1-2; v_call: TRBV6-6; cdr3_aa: ASRPTGGRGGYI
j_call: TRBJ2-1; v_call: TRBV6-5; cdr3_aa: ASSYSLAGEGYNEQF
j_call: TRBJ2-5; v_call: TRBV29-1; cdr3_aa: SIEGGLEEIQY
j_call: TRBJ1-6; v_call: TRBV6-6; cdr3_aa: ASNLGTWRNSPLH
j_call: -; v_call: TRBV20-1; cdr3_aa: SATRGDSNQPQY
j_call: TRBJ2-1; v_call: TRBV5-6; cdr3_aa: ACSLAVRLAGSNEQF
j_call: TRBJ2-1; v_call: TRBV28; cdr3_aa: ASIPLERGGYNEQF
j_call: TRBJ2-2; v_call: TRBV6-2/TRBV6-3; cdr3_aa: ASTGGATTNTGELL
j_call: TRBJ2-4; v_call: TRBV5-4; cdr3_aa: ASSSPSSNKNIQY
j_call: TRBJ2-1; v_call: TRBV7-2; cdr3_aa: ASSRREGSGGYIEQF
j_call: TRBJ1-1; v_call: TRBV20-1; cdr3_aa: SARRGLTVNTEAF
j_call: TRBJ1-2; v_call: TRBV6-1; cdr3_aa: ASRTGHSYGYT
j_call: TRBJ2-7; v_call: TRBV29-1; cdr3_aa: SFEETGGKQY
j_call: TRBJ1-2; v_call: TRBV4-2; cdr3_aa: TSSQETGIYGYT
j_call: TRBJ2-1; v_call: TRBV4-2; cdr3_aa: VSSPDRGSSTYNEQF
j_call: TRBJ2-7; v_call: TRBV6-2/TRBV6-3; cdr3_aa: ASSVDWNEQY
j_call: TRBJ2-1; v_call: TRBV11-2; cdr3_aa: ASSLDRGGKFYNVQF
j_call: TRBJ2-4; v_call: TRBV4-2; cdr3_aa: ASSQAAEAGIGNIQY
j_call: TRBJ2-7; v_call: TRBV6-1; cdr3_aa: ASSLKAGEVYEQC
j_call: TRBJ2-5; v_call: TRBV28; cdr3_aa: ASSSQMRRDAQETQY
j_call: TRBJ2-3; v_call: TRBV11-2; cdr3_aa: ASSLYRTDTQY
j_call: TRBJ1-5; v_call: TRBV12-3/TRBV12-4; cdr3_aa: TSRFGTGGHQPQH
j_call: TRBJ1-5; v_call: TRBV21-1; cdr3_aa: TNRMERGGNQPQH
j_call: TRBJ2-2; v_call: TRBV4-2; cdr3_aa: ASSQGGLAGDFGELS
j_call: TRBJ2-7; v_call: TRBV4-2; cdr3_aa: TGSQAPDLQHEQY
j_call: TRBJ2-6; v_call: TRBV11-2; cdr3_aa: ATQRPHSVANVLT
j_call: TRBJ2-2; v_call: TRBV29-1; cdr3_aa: SVYWTVGRGELF
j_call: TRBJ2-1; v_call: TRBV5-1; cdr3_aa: ASSLYVSSYNEQF
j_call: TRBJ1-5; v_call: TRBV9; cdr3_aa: ASSARQEFNQPQH
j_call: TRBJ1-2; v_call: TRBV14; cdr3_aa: ASSRVGYGYT
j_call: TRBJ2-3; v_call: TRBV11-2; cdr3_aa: ASGRETGRVKDTQY
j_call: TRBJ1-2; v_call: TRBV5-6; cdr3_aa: ARSSRDRIVNHGYT
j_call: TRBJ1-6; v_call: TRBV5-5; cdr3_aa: AGHPGDRGVRDSPLH
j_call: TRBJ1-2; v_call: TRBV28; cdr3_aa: ASLSQTGGRSRT
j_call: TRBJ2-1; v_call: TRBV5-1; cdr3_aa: ASTVGGGYNEQF
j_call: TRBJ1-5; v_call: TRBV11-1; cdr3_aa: ASSSGQRDSQPQH
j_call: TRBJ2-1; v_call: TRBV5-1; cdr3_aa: ASSLRRGIDEQF
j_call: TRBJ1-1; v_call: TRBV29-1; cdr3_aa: GVGPGRGAF
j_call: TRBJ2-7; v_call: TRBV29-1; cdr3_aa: SAGWGNLKQY
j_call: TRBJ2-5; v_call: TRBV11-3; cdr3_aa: ASSSGTSWSPLETQY
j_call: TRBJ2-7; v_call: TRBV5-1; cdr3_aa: ASSLAFGRSYEQY
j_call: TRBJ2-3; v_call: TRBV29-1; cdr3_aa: SVSETSGKGDTQY
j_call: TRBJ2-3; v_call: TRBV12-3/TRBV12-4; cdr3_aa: ASNTSGTDTQY
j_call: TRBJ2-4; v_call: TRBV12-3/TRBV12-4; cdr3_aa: ASTEGSTRNIQY
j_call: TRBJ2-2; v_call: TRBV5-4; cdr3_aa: ASSQGRISGSCF